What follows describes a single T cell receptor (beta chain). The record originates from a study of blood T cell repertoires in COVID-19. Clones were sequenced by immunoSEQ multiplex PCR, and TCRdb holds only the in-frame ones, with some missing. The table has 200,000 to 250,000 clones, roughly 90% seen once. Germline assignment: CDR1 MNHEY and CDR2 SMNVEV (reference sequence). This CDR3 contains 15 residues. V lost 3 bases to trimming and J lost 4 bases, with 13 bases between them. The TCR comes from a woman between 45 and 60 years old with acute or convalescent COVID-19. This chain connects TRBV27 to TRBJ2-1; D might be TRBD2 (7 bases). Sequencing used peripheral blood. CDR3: CASSFGGGGYNEQFF. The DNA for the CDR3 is TGTGCCAGCAGTTTTGGAGGGGGAGGGTACAATGAGCAGTTCTTC.